The TCR beta chain under discussion was sequenced for a study of blood T cell repertoires in COVID-19. Turning to the study itself: Donors in the United States, Italy and Spain gave samples during acute or convalescent COVID-19. T cells, B-cell-depleted T cells, or PBMCs provided the cDNA or gDNA that served as material.

The CDR3 is 15 amino acids. The V end lost 0 bases, the J end lost 3 bases, and 9 bases lay between the germline ends. Germline CDR1 is SGHRS and CDR2 is YFSETQ. Original handling: Cell counts per sample came from amplifying reference gene primers. Repertoires were generated with immunoSEQ multiplex PCR, while TCRdb's copy carries only in-frame clones and drops some. V, J and clone size reflect that table, while D and trimming were determined from the DNA. In the table there are 130,000 or so clones, roughly 80% of which are singletons. The rearrangement links TRBV5-1 to TRBJ1-4, with D perhaps matching TRBD1 (5 bases). The material sequenced was peripheral blood. This sequence originates from a man aged 50 or older with acute or convalescent COVID-19. CDR3 in amino acids: CASSLVGASNEKLFF. The CDR3 DNA sequence: TGCGCCAGCAGCTTGGTAGGGGCCTCTAATGAAAAACTGTTTTTT.